The source of this T cell receptor beta chain is a study of cytomegalovirus exposure and HLA in healthy donors. Study findings and constraints: According to a later analysis, most TCR beta chains associated with CMV appeared HLA-restricted. In an earlier analysis, in 587 donors, most V segments appeared productive either ~87% or ~30% of the time.

Amplification used 60 Vbeta primers and 13 Jbeta primers. The method was immunoSEQ multiplex PCR; TCRdb's version includes in-frame clones alone and lacks a portion of them. The top ten hold about 5.6% of the sample, which has more than 150,000 clones, about four fifths seen once. As regards this clone: Its antigen is not known.

The clonotype comes from a young woman in good health and CMV-seropositive. Sequences were obtained from PBMCs.

The CDR3 DNA sequence: TGTGCCAGCGGTCTATGGGGCGGGGTTTTCGAGCAGTACTTC. Amino acid sequence: CASGLWGGVFEQYF. The chain carries TRBV5-8 and TRBJ2-7, with a tentative D call TRBD2 (6 bases). CDR1 SGHTS and CDR2 YDEGEE come from the germline V gene. The CDR3 is 14 amino acids. V was shortened by 7 bases and J by 6 bases, with 20 bases between the two germline ends.